The present T cell receptor (beta chain) was sequenced within a study of cytomegalovirus exposure and HLA in healthy donors. The CDR3 is made up of 17 amino acids. V lost 1 base, J lost 1 base, and 15 bases lay in between. The germline gives CDR1 LNHNV, CDR2 YYDKDF (reference sequence). PCR primers comprised 60 Vbeta and 13 Jbeta primers. Measured with immunoSEQ multiplex PCR; TCRdb has only the in-frame clones, and not every one. The sample has 180,000 or so clones, around 78% seen once. Sequenced sample: PBMCs. The rearrangement links TRBV15 to TRBJ2-3; maybe TRBD2 (7 bases). The clonotype was recovered from a woman in her 30s in good health and CMV-seropositive. CDR3 in amino acids: CATSRVGGAGGTDTQYF. CDR3 DNA sequence: TGTGCCACCAGCAGAGTGGGGGGGGCAGGAGGCACAGATACGCAGTATTTT.